The present entry profiles one T cell receptor (beta chain) with its context. Its cognate antigen has yet to be identified. Base qualities are missing; no much larger clone stands one base away. The data belong to a study of blood T cell repertoires in COVID-19 (dated by TCRdb to about 2020). As for the study more broadly: Collaborator samples came from the United States, Italy and Spain and covered acute and convalescent phases of COVID-19. Deeply sampled blood TCRbeta repertoires from subjects exposed to, actively infected with, or recovered from COVID-19 were included in the dataset. Samples were obtained from the ongoing ImmuneRACE study (first 160 participants) and from over 1,000 subjects provided by 6 global collaborators. The repertoires were released in a freely available public database meant as a resource for research on the immune response to SARS-CoV-2. The sample metadata nearly always contained a de-identified subject ID, COVID-19 status, age in years and sex. HLA class I and class II types, where available, came from metadata supplied by the sample provider rather than from assay-based typing. The material from the prospective study consisted of cDNA or gDNA derived from T cells, B-cell-depleted T cells, or PBMCs.

TCRbeta CDR3 regions were amplified from genomic DNA using the immunoSEQ Assay, a bias-controlled multiplex PCR. Turning to the authors' computational methods: Within the assay, amplification of reference gene primers was used to estimate how many nucleated cells each sample contained. To quantify the absolute abundance of each unique TCRbeta CDR3 rearrangement, sequence reads were collapsed and filtered. For each sample, productive Simpson clonality was calculated as the square root of Simpson's diversity index over productive rearrangements. TCRdb carries this immuneACCESS record with in-frame sequences only. Its versions omit some clonotypes, under half of them owing to an unresolved V gene in the studies checked, with the rest unexplained. The V and J calls and clone size are taken from that table; D and trimming were inferred from the DNA. The sample includes about 190,000 clones, with 80% to 85% observed a single time. Of the sample, approximately 10% falls within the top ten clones.

One collaborating source in Seattle enrolled patients during active infection and followed them longitudinally through the course of disease. Whole blood was collected in K2EDTA tubes by collaborating institutions according to the institutions' own protocols. For TCRbeta analysis, collaborators shipped samples as frozen whole blood, isolated PBMCs, or DNA extracted from either of those sample types. Study-wide conclusions, independent of this receptor: Clinical and demographic metadata were provided uncurated, with the amount varying by source and participant.

Reading the germline V gene gives CDR1 SNHLY and CDR2 FYNNEI. Trimmed from V: 3 bases; trimmed from J: 4 bases; junction bases lacking a gene match: 5. Spanning cysteine to phenylalanine, the CDR3 consists of 14 amino acids. Only the CDR3 region is kept as DNA, spanning 42 bases read in frame from base 1. Sequences were obtained from peripheral blood. The rearrangement joined TRBV2 to TRBJ2-7; TRBD2 aligns with 8 central bases. This TCR derives from a woman of 80 years or more with COVID-19, enrolled during active disease. The nucleotides are TGTGCCAGCAGTGATGACGGGGGGGTGTACGAGCAGTACTTC. Its protein reads: CASSDDGGVYEQYF.